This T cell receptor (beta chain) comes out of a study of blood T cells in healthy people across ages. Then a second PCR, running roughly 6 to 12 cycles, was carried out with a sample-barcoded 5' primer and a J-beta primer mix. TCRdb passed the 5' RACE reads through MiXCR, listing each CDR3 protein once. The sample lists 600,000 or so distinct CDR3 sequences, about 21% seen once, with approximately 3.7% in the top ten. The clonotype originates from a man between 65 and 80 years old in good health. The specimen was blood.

The CDR3 region has the DNA TGCGCCAGCAGGGTGTCTAGCGGAGACCTTGGAGAGCAGTACTTC. This codes for CASRVSSGDLGEQYF. The rearrangement uses TRBV5-1 and TRBJ2-7; TRBD2 agrees at 7 bases. The germline V gene encodes CDR1 SGHRS and CDR2 YFSETQ. Unmatched junction bases numbered 15, after V lost 5 bases and J lost 7 bases. The CDR3 runs to 15 residues.